These 20 T cell receptor beta chains share one sample of origin, sequenced in a study of early stage breast cancer tumors. TCRdb's copy holds only in-frame clones and misses some; the assay was immunoSEQ multiplex PCR. The sample lists about 8,400 clones, roughly 77% occurring once. The sequenced material came from normal breast tissue next to the tumor. The source of these receptors is a person aged 55 to 70 with breast cancer.

This chain uses TRBV19 with TRBJ2-4, with TRBD2 matching over 9 bases. Trimming removed 6 bases from V and 0 bases from J; junction bases left unmatched: 9. From germline, CDR1 is LNHDA and CDR2 SQIVND (reference sequence). The CDR3 runs to 17 residues. The CDR3 reads CASSPSGAVGAKNIQYF. The CDR3 bases are TGTGCCAGTAGCCCTAGCGGGGCCGTAGGAGCCAAAAACATTCAGTACTTC.

This sequence joins TRBV5-5 and TRBJ1-5, with D maybe TRBD1 (6 bases). The CDR3 is made up of 17 amino acids. Trimming left V 4 bases short and J 0 bases short, with 17 bases between. The germline V gene has CDR1 SGHKS and CDR2 YYEKEE (reference sequence). The CDR3 nucleotides read TGTGCCAGCAGCGGGGAATTCCGGGACACTAGCAATCAGCCCCAGCATTTT. Translation: CASSGEFRDTSNQPQHF.

The rearrangement uses TRBV9 and TRBJ2-1; D tentatively reads TRBD1 or TRBD2 (5 bases each). V was pared by 8 bases and J by 8 bases, with 17 bases between. From germline, CDR1 is SGDLS and CDR2 YYNGEE. The CDR3 is made up of 13 amino acids. DNA for the CDR3: TGTGCCAGAGTACGGGACCCTGGGGATGAGCAGTTCTTC. Protein sequence: CARVRDPGDEQFF.

J is TRBJ1-5 and V is TRBV6-5, with D perhaps TRBD1 (6 bases). Trimming took 6 bases from V and 4 from J, leaving 13 bases between them. Germline V lookup: CDR1 MNHEY, CDR2 SVGAGI. The CDR3 sequence is 14 residues long. Written as DNA, the CDR3 is TGTGCCAGCAGAAAGGGGGGAGTGAATCAGCCCCAGCATTTT. Translation: CASRKGGVNQPQHF.

V and J are TRBV9 and TRBJ2-5; the D is unclear. The CDR3 is made up of 15 amino acids. V was shortened by 0 bases and J by 4 bases, with 13 bases between the two germline ends. CDR1 is SGDLS and CDR2 is YYNGEE in the germline V gene. CDR3 sequence (DNA): TGTGCCAGCAGCGTAGGTAGGGTGATAGGAGAGACCCAGTACTTC. Its translation is CASSVGRVIGETQYF.

The chain joins TRBV5-1 to TRBJ1-4; D possibly corresponds to TRBD1 (5 bases). V lost 3 bases and J 5 bases, leaving 14 bases between the germline ends. The germline V gene encodes CDR1 SGHRS and CDR2 YFSETQ. The CDR3 runs 15 residues. CDR3: CASSYEGRGNEKLFF. The DNA for the CDR3 is TGCGCCAGCAGCTACGAGGGACGGGGAAATGAAAAACTGTTTTTT.

This chain connects TRBV27 to TRBJ2-3; 9 bases fit TRBD2. The V and J ends lost 6 bases and 2 bases, in that order; junction bases with no gene match: 3. The CDR3 sequence is 14 residues long. The germline CDR1 and CDR2 sequences are MNHEY and SMNVEV (reference sequence). The CDR3 spells CASSWTSVTDTQYF. The CDR3 nucleotides are TGTGCCAGCAGCTGGACTAGCGTCACAGATACGCAGTATTTT.

This chain connects TRBV5-1 to TRBJ1-2; D remains unclear. The CDR3 has 12 residues. V lost 0 bases, J lost 4 bases, and 4 bases lay in between. The V gene's germline CDR1 is SGHRS and CDR2 YFSETQ. CDR3 bases: TGCGCCAGCAGCTTGGGGGCCTATGGCTACACCTTC. Translating it yields CASSLGAYGYTF.

J is TRBJ1-4 and V is TRBV7-9, with unresolved D. The germline CDR1 and CDR2 sequences are SEHNR and FQNEAQ (reference sequence). The V end was cut by 6 bases, the J end by 3 bases, with 11 bases between. The CDR3 spans 14 residues. The CDR3 loop is CASSRPGPNEKLFF. In nucleotides, the CDR3 is TGTGCCAGCAGTCGTCCCGGTCCTAATGAAAAACTGTTTTTT.

V and J are TRBV18 and TRBJ2-2; the D is unclear. CDR1 is KGHSH and CDR2 is LQKENI in the germline V gene. V dropped 6 bases and J dropped 7 bases, with 12 bases sitting between them. This CDR3 is 13 amino acids long. This CDR3 is CASSYDRSGELFF. The CDR3 DNA sequence: TGTGCCAGCTCCTACGATCGAAGCGGGGAGCTGTTTTTT. The full variable domain, in which reference TRBV18 and TRBJ2-2 provide the parts outside the CDR3, is NAGVMQNPRHLVRRRGQEARLRCSPMKGHSHVYWYRQLPEEGLKFMVYLQKENIIDESGMPKERFSAEFPKEGPSILRIQQVVRGDSAAYFCASSYDRSGELFFGEGSRLTVL.

This clone was detected once. This chain links TRBV7-8 with TRBJ2-3; TRBD2 aligns across 7 bases. Germline values: CDR1 SGHVS, CDR2 FQNEAQ. Trimming cost V 5 bases and J 4 bases; bases outside gene matches: 18. This CDR3 comprises 18 residues. The chain's CDR3 is CASSLNERRERTADTQYF. The CDR3, as DNA: TGTGCCAGCAGCCTCAACGAGAGGCGGGAGCGGACGGCAGATACGCAGTATTTT.

The chain is built from TRBV28 and TRBJ1-2; 7 nucleotides agree with TRBD1. This CDR3 comprises 15 residues. V lost 3 bases to trimming and J lost 3 bases; unmatched junction nucleotides: 7. CDR1 and CDR2 from the germline V gene are MDHEN and SYDVKM. CDR3 in DNA: TGTGCCAGCAGTTTTTCAGACAGGGTGGACTATGGCTACACCTTC. Translated, it gives CASSFSDRVDYGYTF.

The rearrangement uses TRBV5-6 and TRBJ2-1, with 7 bases identical to TRBD2. Looked up from germline, CDR1 is SGHDT and CDR2 is YYEEEE. Unmatched junction bases numbered 7, after V lost 4 bases and J lost 9 bases. The CDR3 extends over 13 amino acids. The CDR3 protein is CASSTGTISEQFF. In DNA, the CDR3 is TGTGCCAGCAGCACCGGGACTATATCTGAGCAGTTCTTC. Filled out from reference TRBV5-6 and TRBJ2-1, the complete variable domain reads DAGVTQSPTHLIKTRGQQVTLRCSPKSGHDTVSWYQQALGQGPQFIFQYYEEEERQRGNFPDRFSGHQFPNYSSELNVNALLLGDSALYLCASSTGTISEQFFGPGTRLTVL.

This sequence joins TRBV5-1 and TRBJ2-7; possibly TRBD1 for D (6 bases). This CDR3 comprises 15 residues. Germline V CDR1 and CDR2: SGHRS, YFSETQ. V was clipped by 7 bases and J by 2 bases, with 19 bases between them. CDR3 amino acids: CASAPGHTSTYEQYF. For the CDR3, the DNA is TGCGCCAGCGCTCCGGGACACACTTCTACCTACGAGCAGTACTTC.

The chain has TRBV6-5 and TRBJ1-1, with a weak D call TRBD1 (5 bases). Trimming pared 0 bases from V and 10 bases from J, leaving 15 bases between. The germline V gene has CDR1 MNHEY and CDR2 SVGAGI. The CDR3 has 14 residues. This CDR3 is CASSYSNLGGVAFF. The CDR3 bases are TGTGCCAGCAGTTACTCGAATCTTGGGGGAGTAGCTTTCTTT.

This sequence joins TRBV2 and TRBJ1-5; 8 bases line up with TRBD1. Germline lookup yields CDR1 SNHLY and CDR2 FYNNEI. Trimming at V came to 8 bases and at J to 6 bases, leaving 9 bases not matched to a gene. The CDR3 contains 14 residues. The CDR3 bases are TGTGCCAGCGCGCTCGGACAGGGAAGTCAGCCCCAGCATTTT. It codes for CASALGQGSQPQHF.

This clone came up once. V and J are TRBV5-1 and TRBJ2-1; TRBD2 aligns across 11 bases. The CDR3 extends over 14 amino acids. CDR1 and CDR2 from the germline V gene are SGHRS and YFSETQ. After removal of 8 bases from V and 7 bases from J, the junction contained 8 bases not matched to a gene. CDR3 protein: CASSTSGGGNEQFF. Here the CDR3 DNA reads TGCGCCAGTAGCACTAGCGGGGGTGGAAATGAGCAGTTCTTC. The full variable domain, completed using reference TRBV5-1 and TRBJ2-1, is KAGVTQTPRYLIKTRGQQVTLSCSPISGHRSVSWYQQTPGQGLQFLFEYFSETQRNKGNFPGRFSGRQFSNSRSEMNVSTLELGDSALYLCASSTSGGGNEQFFGPGTRLTVL.

The V and J genes are TRBV29-1 and TRBJ1-6; D may be TRBD1 (6 bases). The V gene's germline CDR1 is SQVTM and CDR2 ANQGSEA. The V gene lost 6 bases and the J gene lost 5 bases, with 20 bases spanning the gap. The CDR3 runs 16 residues. The CDR3, as DNA: TGCAGCGTCCGACCCGAGGGTCAGGGGCATAATTCACCCCTCCACTTT. Amino acids: CSVRPEGQGHNSPLHF.

The chain links TRBV27 to TRBJ1-2, with D possibly matching TRBD1 (5 bases). This CDR3 has 15 amino acids. The germline V gene encodes CDR1 MNHEY and CDR2 SMNVEV (reference sequence). Trimming took 4 bases from V and 3 from J, leaving 15 bases between them. For the CDR3, the DNA is TGTGCCAGCAGTTCCCTAGACACGGGGGACTATGGCTACACCTTC. Translating gives CASSSLDTGDYGYTF.

The CDR3 DNA is TGTGCCAGCAGTTACTTGAATGAAGCTTTCTTT. Its translation is CASSYLNEAFF. V is TRBV6-6 and J is TRBJ1-1; D is unclear. This CDR3 region has 11 residues. Germline values: CDR1 MNHNY, CDR2 SVGAGI (reference sequence). V dropped 1 base and J dropped 7 bases, with 4 bases sitting between them.